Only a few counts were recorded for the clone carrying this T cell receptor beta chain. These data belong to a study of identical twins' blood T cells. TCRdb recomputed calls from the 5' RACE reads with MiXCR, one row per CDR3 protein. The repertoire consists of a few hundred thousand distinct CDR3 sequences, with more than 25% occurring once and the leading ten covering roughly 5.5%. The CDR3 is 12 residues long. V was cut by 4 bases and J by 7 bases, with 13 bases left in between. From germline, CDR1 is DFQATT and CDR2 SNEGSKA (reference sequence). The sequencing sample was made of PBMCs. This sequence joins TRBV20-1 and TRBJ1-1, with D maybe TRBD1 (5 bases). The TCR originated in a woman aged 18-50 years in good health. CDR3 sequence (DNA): TGCAGTGCTACCCCGGGACTCGGTGAAGCTTTCTTT. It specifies CSATPGLGEAFF.